This T cell receptor beta chain emerged from a study of graft-versus-host responses after intestinal transplantation. Background on the study: Recipients across the board were started on anti-thymocyte globulin induction, then kept on tacrolimus and steroids for roughly 3 years. Study-wide findings and caveats: Early post-transplant falls in HvG clones accompanied the peak levels of circulating GvH clones. GvH clones were found in recipient marrow; some appeared first in ileum or blood.

This CDR3 region has 15 residues. The trim removed 0 bases at V and 8 bases at J, leaving 8 bases unmatched. CDR1 and CDR2 (germline): MNHNY, SVGAGI (reference sequence). In the case of this clone: The antigen is not known.

Sequenced by immunoSEQ multiplex PCR; TCRdb stores in-frame clones only, minus some. The sample lists around 99,000 clones; 93% were seen once. The receptor was isolated from a human donor who received an intestinal transplant. V gene TRBV6-6 combines with J gene TRBJ1-2; 8 bases map to TRBD1. Sample: unstimulated CD8+ T cells sorted from spleen or lymph node cells, taken before intestinal transplant. CDR3 region: CASSYSDRVISGYTF. CDR3 sequence (DNA): TGTGCCAGCAGTTACTCGGACAGGGTAATTAGCGGCTACACCTTC.